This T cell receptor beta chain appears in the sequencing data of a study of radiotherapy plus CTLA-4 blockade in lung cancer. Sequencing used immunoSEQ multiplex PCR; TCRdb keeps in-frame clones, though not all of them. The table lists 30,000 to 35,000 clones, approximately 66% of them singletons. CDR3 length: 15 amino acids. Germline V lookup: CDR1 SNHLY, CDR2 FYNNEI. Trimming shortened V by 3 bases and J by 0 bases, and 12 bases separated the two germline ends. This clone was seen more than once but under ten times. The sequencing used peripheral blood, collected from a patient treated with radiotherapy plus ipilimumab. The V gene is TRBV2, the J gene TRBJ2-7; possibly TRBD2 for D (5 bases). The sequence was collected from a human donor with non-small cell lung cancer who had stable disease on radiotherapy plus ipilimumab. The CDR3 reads CASSDRRAASYEQYF. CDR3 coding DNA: TGTGCCAGCAGTGACCGGCGAGCGGCCTCCTACGAGCAGTACTTC.